The 10 T cell receptor beta chains below all came from one sample that was sequenced in a study of human T cells and chemical hapten exposure. The study used a library that attached unique molecular identifiers to individual cDNA molecules. Each CDR3 protein gets one entry after TCRdb re-called the reads with MiXCR. Here the sample spans around 800 distinct CDR3 sequences, around 50% being singletons. Treatment here: therapeutic diphenylcyclopropenone sensitization with weekly scalp DPC. The sequenced sample was whole blood, obtained before DPC sensitization or 2, 6, or about 24 weeks after (not recorded which). These receptor sequences come from an adult with alopecia areata. Some clones in this sample may be carry-over from other donors' samples. This table probably holds off-target reads from a library built for another chain.

This clonotype came up a few times. The rearrangement uses TRBV20-1 and TRBJ2-7, with unresolved D. Germline V gives CDR1 DFQATT, CDR2 SNEGSKA (reference sequence). V was cut by 3 bases and J by 0 bases, with 12 bases left in between. This CDR3 has 14 amino acids. The CDR3 DNA reads TGCAGTGCTAGGTCTCTCGGAAGCTCCTACGAGCAGTACTTC. Amino acid sequence: CSARSLGSSYEQYF.

The chain recombines TRBV7-2 with TRBJ2-7, with D maybe TRBD1 (6 bases). This CDR3 region has 14 residues. Germline CDR1 SGHTA, CDR2 FQGNSA. Trimming shortened V by 10 bases and J by 2 bases, and 18 bases separated the two germline ends. CDR3: CAIARRTAPYEQYF. The CDR3 bases are TGTGCCATAGCCCGCCGGACAGCTCCCTACGAGCAGTACTTC.

This clonotype appeared a few times. This chain's CDR3 is CASSSQGADTQYF. The CDR3 DNA is TGCGCCAGCAGCTCCCAGGGGGCAGATACGCAGTATTTT. The V gene is TRBV5-1, the J gene TRBJ2-3, with 7 nucleotides matching TRBD1. Germline trimming cut 3 bases from V and 4 bases from J; bases unmatched to any gene: 2. Germline assignment: CDR1 SGHRS and CDR2 YFSETQ. The CDR3 contains 13 residues.

This chain links TRBV12-3 or TRBV12-4 with TRBJ1-2; a possible D gene is TRBD1 (6 bases). The CDR3 is 13 amino acids. V shed 7 bases and J shed 4 bases, with 13 bases lying between them. The CDR3 protein is CASTPQGFYGYTF. Here the CDR3 DNA reads TGTGCCAGCACTCCACAGGGATTCTATGGCTACACCTTC.

There are a few counts of this clonotype. This rearrangement joins TRBV12-3 or TRBV12-4 to TRBJ2-5; D gene uncertain. The CDR3 loop spans 12 amino acids. Trimming took off 1 base at V and 2 bases at J, with 2 bases between the two ends. For the CDR3, the DNA is TGTGCCAGCAGTTTAGGACAAGAGACCCAGTACTTC. It encodes CASSLGQETQYF.

This chain uses TRBV20-1 with TRBJ1-1; 9 bases line up with TRBD1. The CDR3 consists of 14 residues. Germline-derived CDR1 and CDR2 are DFQATT and SNEGSKA (reference sequence). V dropped 4 bases and J dropped 5; count of bases not matched to a gene: 8. CDR3: CSATRDRVRTEAFF. The CDR3 bases are TGCAGTGCTACCCGGGACAGGGTCCGTACTGAAGCTTTCTTT.

The V gene is TRBV28, the J gene TRBJ2-7; TRBD2 matches at 12 bases. The CDR3 has 14 amino acids. J gave up 6 bases and V 6 bases, and 6 bases lay outside the gene matches. Germline CDR1 MDHEN, CDR2 SYDVKM. The CDR3 sequence is CASSPSGGAGEQYF. DNA of the CDR3: TGTGCCAGCAGCCCTAGCGGGGGGGCCGGCGAGCAGTACTTC.

The chain uses TRBV2 and TRBJ2-7; TRBD2 is a possible D gene (5 bases). The CDR3 contains 13 residues. CDR1 SNHLY and CDR2 FYNNEI come from the germline V gene. The V end lost 4 bases, the J end lost 3 bases, and 10 bases lay between the germline ends. The CDR3 DNA reads TGTGCCAGCAGTGGGGAGCGGTTCTACGAGCAGTACTTC. Its translation: CASSGERFYEQYF.

This chain uses TRBV5-5 with TRBJ1-1; D remains unclear. Trimming cost V 4 bases and J 0 bases, with 4 bases left between them. Germline V CDR1 and CDR2: SGHKS, YYEKEE (reference sequence). The CDR3 consists of 12 residues. The CDR3 loop reads CASSIMNTEAFF. In DNA, the CDR3 is TGTGCCAGCAGCATCATGAACACTGAAGCTTTCTTT.

The chain links TRBV6-1 to TRBJ1-2; D unresolved. There are 13 residues in the CDR3. Trimming shortened V by 2 bases and J by 3 bases, and 7 bases separated the two germline ends. Germline V lookup: CDR1 MNHNS, CDR2 SASEGT. Here the CDR3 DNA reads TGTGCCAGCAGTGAATATAAGGACTATGGCTACACCTTC. Translating it yields CASSEYKDYGYTF.